This record covers a single TCR beta chain. This record comes from a study of blood T cells in healthy people across ages. Per germline, CDR1 SGHTA and CDR2 FQGNSA. CDR3 length equals 15 residues. With 0 bases removed from V and 2 bases from J, the gap between germline ends came to 11 bases. It was with a sample-barcoded 5' primer and a J-beta primer mix that a second PCR of about 6 to 11 cycles was run. TCRdb analysed the 5' RACE reads with MiXCR anew, one entry per CDR3 protein. Here the sample spans about 670,000 distinct CDR3 sequences, roughly 43% being singletons. This sequence was found in a man at least 80 years old in good health. Sequencing was carried out using blood. The chain carries TRBV7-2 and TRBJ2-7, with D maybe TRBD1 (5 bases). The CDR3 DNA follows: TGTGCCAGCAGCTTAGCTTTCAGGGATCCCTACGAGCAGTACTTC. It translates to CASSLAFRDPYEQYF.